This entry concerns a single TCR beta chain. Its antigen is still unknown. No qualities accompany the bases; no much larger clone lies one base away. One collaborating source in Seattle enrolled patients while the patients were actively infected and followed the patients over time throughout the course of disease. The collaborating institutions used their own protocols to collect whole blood in K2EDTA tubes. Collaborator samples were shipped for TCRbeta analysis as frozen whole blood, isolated PBMCs, or DNA extracted from either sample type. The data originate from a study of blood T cell repertoires in COVID-19 (dated by TCRdb to 2019 to 2021). Background for the entire study: Samples covering the acute and convalescent phases of COVID-19 were provided by collaborators in the United States, Italy and Spain. The material from the prospective study consisted of cDNA or gDNA derived from T cells, B-cell-depleted T cells, or PBMCs. The dataset comprised deeply sampled blood TCRbeta repertoires from subjects exposed to, actively infected with, or recovered from COVID-19. The repertoires were released in a freely available public database meant as a resource for research on the immune response to SARS-CoV-2. Samples were obtained from the ongoing ImmuneRACE study (first 160 participants) and from over a thousand subjects provided by 6 global collaborators. Sample metadata almost always included a de-identified subject ID, COVID-19 status, age in years and sex. HLA class I and class II types, where available, came from metadata supplied by the sample provider rather than from assay-based typing. General study outcomes and caveats: Clinical and demographic metadata were provided uncurated, with the amount varying by source and participant.

The immunoSEQ Assay, a bias-controlled multiplex PCR, was used to amplify TCRbeta CDR3 regions from genomic DNA. The published analysis was carried out like this. The number of nucleated cells in each sample was estimated by amplification of reference gene primers within the assay. To quantify the absolute abundance of each unique TCRbeta CDR3 rearrangement, sequence reads were collapsed and filtered. For each sample, productive Simpson clonality was calculated by taking the square root of Simpson's diversity index across productive rearrangements. Drawn from immuneACCESS, this table holds only the in-frame rearrangements with V and J called that TCRdb kept. Clones are partly lost; checked studies trace under half to an unresolved V gene and leave the rest unexplained. V, J and clone size are taken as reported in that table, and D and trimming were inferred from the DNA itself. For this sample there are about 480,000 clones; approximately 90% appear just once. The top ten clones comprise around 12% of the sample.

Specimen: peripheral blood. This sequence was found in a woman aged 50 to 60 with COVID-19, enrolled during active disease.

The sequence in DNA is TGCGCCAGCACGGAACAGAGTAATCAGCCCCAGCATTTT. It translates to CASTEQSNQPQHF. This sequence uses TRBV10-2 and TRBJ1-5; no D gene can be assigned with confidence. Deletion took 7 bases off V and 4 bases off J, with a span of 11 bases between the germline ends. From the cysteine up to the phenylalanine, the CDR3 has a length of 13 residues. Only CDR3 DNA remains: 39 bases, in frame from the first base. The germline V gene yields WSHSY for CDR1 and SAAADI for CDR2.